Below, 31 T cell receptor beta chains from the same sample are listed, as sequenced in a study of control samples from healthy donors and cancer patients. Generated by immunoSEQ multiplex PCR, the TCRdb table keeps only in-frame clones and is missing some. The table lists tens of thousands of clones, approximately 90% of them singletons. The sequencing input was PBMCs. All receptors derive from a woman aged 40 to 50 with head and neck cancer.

The CDR3 spells CASSLYNTEAFF. The CDR3, as DNA: TGTGCCAGCAGTTTATATAACACTGAAGCTTTCTTT. The chain uses TRBV28 and TRBJ1-1, with D hard to call. The germline V gene encodes CDR1 MDHEN and CDR2 SYDVKM. The V end lost 1 base, the J end lost 2 bases, and 2 bases lay between the germline ends. This CDR3 is 12 amino acids long. Using reference TRBV28 and TRBJ1-1 for the parts outside the CDR3, the full variable domain is DVKVTQSSRYLVKRTGEKVFLECVQDMDHENMFWYRQDPGLGLRLIYFSYDVKMKEKGDIPEGYSVSREKKERFSLILESASTNQTSMYLCASSLYNTEAFFGQGTRLTVV.

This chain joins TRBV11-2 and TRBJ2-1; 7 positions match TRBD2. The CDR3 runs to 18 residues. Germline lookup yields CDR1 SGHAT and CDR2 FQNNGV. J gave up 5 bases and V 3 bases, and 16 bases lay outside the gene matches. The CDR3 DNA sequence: TGTGCCAGCAGCTTCCACCACCCGGGACTACCCAGCCACAATGAGCAGTTCTTC. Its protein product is CASSFHHPGLPSHNEQFF. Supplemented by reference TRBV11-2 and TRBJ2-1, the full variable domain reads EAGVAQSPRYKIIEKRQSVAFWCNPISGHATLYWYQQILGQGPKLLIQFQNNGVVDDSQLPKDRFSAERLKGVDSTLKIQPAKLEDSAVYLCASSFHHPGLPSHNEQFFGPGTRLTVL.

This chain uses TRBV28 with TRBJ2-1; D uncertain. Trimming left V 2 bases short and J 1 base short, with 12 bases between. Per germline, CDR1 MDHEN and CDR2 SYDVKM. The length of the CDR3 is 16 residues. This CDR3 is CASSLGQVLSYNEQFF. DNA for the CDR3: TGTGCCAGCAGTTTAGGTCAGGTTCTATCCTACAATGAGCAGTTCTTC.

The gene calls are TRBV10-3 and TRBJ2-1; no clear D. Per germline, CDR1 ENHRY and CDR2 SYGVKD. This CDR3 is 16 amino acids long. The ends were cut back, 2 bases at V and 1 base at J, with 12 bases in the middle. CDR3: CAISEPLEKSYNEQFF. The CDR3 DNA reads TGTGCCATCAGTGAGCCATTGGAAAAATCCTACAATGAGCAGTTCTTC.

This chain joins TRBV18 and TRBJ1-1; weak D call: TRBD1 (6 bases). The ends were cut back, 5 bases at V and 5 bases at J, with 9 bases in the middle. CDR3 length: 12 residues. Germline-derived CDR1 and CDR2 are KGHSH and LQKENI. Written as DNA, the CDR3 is TGTGCCAGCTCAGCTGACAGGACTGAAGCTTTCTTT. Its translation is CASSADRTEAFF.

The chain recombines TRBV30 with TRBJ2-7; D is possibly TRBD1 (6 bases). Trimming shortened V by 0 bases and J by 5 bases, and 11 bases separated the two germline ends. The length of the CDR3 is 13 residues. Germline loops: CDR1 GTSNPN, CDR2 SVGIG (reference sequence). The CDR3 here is CAWSVLRGDEQYF. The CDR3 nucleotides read TGTGCCTGGAGTGTACTCAGGGGCGACGAGCAGTACTTC.

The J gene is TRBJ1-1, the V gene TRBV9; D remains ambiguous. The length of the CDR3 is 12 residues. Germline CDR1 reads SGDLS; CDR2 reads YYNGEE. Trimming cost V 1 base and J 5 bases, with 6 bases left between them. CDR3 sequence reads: CASSVIHTEAFF. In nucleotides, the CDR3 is TGTGCCAGCAGCGTAATCCATACTGAAGCTTTCTTT.

Here the CDR3 DNA reads TGTGCCAGTAGTATTGGGGCGTACAGAGCCGATCTCTATGGCTACACCTTC. Protein: CASSIGAYRADLYGYTF. The gene calls are TRBV19 and TRBJ1-2; D perhaps matches TRBD1 (5 bases). V was trimmed by 3 bases and J by 4 bases, leaving 21 bases between them. Germline V gene sequence: CDR1 LNHDA, CDR2 SQIVND (reference sequence). The length of the CDR3 is 17 residues.

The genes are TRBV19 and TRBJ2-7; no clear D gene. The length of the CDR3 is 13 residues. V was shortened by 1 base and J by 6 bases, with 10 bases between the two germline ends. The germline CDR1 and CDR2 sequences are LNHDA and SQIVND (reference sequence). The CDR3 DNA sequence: TGTGCCAGTAGTATAGGCTTAGTGGGCGAGCAGTACTTC. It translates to CASSIGLVGEQYF.

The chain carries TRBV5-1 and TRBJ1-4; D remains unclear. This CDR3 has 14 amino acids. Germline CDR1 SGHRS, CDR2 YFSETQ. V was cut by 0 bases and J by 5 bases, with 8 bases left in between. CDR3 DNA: TGCGCCAGCAGCTTGGCCCCTGGGAATGAAAAACTGTTTTTT. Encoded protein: CASSLAPGNEKLFF.

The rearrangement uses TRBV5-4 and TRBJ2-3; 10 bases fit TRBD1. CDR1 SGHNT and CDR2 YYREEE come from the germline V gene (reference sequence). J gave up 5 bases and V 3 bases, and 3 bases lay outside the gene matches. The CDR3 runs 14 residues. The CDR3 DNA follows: TGTGCCAGCAGCTGGCGGGACAGGGGAGATACGCAGTATTTT. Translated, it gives CASSWRDRGDTQYF.

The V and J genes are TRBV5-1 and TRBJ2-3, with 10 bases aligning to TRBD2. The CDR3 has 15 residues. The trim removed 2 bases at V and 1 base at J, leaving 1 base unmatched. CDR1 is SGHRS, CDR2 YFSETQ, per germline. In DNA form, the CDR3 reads TGCGCCAGCAGCTTAGCGGGAGGGGGCACAGATACGCAGTATTTT. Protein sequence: CASSLAGGGTDTQYF. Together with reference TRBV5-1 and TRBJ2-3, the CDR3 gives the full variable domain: KAGVTQTPRYLIKTRGQQVTLSCSPISGHRSVSWYQQTPGQGLQFLFEYFSETQRNKGNFPGRFSGRQFSNSRSEMNVSTLELGDSALYLCASSLAGGGTDTQYFGPGTRLTVL.

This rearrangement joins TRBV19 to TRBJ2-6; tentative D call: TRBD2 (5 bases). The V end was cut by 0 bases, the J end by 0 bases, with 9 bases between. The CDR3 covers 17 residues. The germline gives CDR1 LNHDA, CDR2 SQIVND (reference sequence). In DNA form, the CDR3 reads TGTGCCAGTAGTATAGATTTGGGAGTCTCTGGGGCCAACGTCCTGACTTTC. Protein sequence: CASSIDLGVSGANVLTF.

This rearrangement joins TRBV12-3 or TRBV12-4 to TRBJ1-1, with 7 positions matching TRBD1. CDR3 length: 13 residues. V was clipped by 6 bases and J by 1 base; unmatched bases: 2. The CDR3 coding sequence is TGTGCCAGCAGACGGACAGGGAACACTGAAGCTTTCTTT. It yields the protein CASRRTGNTEAFF.

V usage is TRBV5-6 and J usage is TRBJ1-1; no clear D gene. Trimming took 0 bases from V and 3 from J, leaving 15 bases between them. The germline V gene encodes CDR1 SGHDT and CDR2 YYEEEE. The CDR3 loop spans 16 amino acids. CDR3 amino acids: CASSLGGFGQDTEAFF. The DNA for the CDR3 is TGTGCCAGCAGCTTGGGAGGATTTGGGCAAGACACTGAAGCTTTCTTT.

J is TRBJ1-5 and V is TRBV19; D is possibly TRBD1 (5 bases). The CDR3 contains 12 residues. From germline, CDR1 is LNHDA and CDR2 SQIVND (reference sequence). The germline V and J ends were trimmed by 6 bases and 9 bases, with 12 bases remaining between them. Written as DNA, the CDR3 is TGTGCCAGTAGAACAGGCCTTTGGCCCCAGCATTTT. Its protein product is CASRTGLWPQHF.

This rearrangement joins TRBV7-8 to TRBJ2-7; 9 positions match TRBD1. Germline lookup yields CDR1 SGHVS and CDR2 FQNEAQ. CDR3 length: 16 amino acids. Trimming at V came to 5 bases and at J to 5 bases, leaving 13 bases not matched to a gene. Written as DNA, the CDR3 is TGTGCCAGCAGCACTACAGGGGGCAGTAATGGCGACGAGCAGTACTTC. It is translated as CASSTTGGSNGDEQYF.

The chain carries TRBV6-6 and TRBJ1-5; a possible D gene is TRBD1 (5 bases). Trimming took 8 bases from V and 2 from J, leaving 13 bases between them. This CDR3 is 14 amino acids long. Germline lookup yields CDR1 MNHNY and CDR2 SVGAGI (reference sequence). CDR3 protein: CASARGVGNQPQHF. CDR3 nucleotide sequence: TGTGCCAGCGCTCGGGGGGTGGGCAATCAGCCCCAGCATTTT.

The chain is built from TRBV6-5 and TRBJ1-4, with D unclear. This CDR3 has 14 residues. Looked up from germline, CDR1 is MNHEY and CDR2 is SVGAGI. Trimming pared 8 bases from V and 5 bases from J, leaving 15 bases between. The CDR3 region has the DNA TGTGCCAGCTTGCCCCCGTTAGGGAATGAAAAACTGTTTTTT. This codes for CASLPPLGNEKLFF.

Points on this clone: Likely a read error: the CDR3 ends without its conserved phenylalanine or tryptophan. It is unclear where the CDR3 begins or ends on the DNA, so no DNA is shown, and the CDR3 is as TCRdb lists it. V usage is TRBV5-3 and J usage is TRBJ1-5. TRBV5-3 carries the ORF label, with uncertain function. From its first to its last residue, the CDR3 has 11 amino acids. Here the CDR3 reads CARSFELSSAL.

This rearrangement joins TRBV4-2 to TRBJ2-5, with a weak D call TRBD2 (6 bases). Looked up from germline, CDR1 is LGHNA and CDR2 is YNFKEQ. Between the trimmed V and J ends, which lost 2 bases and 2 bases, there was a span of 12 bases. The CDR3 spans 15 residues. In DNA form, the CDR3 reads TGTGCCAGCAGCCAACGCGCGGGAAGTCAAGAGACCCAGTACTTC. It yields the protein CASSQRAGSQETQYF.

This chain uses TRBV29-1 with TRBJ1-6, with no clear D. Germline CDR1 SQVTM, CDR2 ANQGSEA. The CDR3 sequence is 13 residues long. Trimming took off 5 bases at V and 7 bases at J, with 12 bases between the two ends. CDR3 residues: CSVIAGPNSPLHF. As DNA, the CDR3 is TGCAGCGTTATCGCCGGTCCCAATTCACCCCTCCACTTT.

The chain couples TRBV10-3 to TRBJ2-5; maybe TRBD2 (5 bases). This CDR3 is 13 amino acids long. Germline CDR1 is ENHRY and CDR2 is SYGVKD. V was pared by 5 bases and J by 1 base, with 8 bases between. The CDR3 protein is CAISTTIQETQYF. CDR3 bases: TGTGCCATCAGTACGACTATCCAAGAGACCCAGTACTTC.

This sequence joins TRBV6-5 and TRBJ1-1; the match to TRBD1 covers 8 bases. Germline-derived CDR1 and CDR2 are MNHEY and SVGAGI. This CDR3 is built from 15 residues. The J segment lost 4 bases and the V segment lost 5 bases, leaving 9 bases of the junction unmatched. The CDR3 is CASSRIRGRRTEAFF. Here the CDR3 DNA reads TGTGCCAGCAGTCGAATCAGGGGGCGGCGCACTGAAGCTTTCTTT.

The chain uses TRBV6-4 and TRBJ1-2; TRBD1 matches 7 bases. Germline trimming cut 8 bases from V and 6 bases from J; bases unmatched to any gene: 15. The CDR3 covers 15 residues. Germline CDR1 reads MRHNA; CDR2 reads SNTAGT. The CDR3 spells CASSRTVGQSHGYTF. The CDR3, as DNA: TGTGCCAGCTCCAGAACCGTGGGACAGTCACATGGCTACACCTTC.

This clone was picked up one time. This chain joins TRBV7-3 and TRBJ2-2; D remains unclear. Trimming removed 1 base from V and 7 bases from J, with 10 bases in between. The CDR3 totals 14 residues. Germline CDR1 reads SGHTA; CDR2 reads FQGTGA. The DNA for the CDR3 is TGTGCCAGCAGCTTAATGGTGGCAAGCGGGGAGCTGTTTTTT. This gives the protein CASSLMVASGELFF.

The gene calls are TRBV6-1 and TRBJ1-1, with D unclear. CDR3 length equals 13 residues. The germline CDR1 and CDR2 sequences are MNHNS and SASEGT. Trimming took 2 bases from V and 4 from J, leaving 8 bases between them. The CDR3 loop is CASSEFTVTEAFF. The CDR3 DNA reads TGTGCCAGCAGTGAATTCACCGTCACTGAAGCTTTCTTT.

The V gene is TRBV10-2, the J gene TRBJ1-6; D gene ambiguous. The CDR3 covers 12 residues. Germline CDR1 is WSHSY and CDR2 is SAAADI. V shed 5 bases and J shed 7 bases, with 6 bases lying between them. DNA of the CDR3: TGCGCCAGCAGTTATGCGAATTCACCCCTCCACTTT. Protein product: CASSYANSPLHF.

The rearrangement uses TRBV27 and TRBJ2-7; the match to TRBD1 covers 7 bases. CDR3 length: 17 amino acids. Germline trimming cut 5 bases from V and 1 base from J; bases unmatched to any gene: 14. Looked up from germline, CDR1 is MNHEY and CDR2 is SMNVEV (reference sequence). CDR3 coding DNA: TGTGCCAGCAGTGTCGGGACAGTTGTCCCTGCATCCTACGAGCAGTACTTC. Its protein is CASSVGTVVPASYEQYF.

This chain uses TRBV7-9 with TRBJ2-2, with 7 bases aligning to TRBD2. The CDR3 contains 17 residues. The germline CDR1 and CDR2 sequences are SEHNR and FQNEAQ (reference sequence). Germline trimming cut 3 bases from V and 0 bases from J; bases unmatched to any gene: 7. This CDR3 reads CASSLGSGGSNTGELFF. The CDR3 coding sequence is TGTGCCAGCAGCTTGGGCTCCGGGGGGTCGAACACCGGGGAGCTGTTTTTT. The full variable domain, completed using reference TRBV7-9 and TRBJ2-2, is DTGVSQNPRHKITKRGQNVTFRCDPISEHNRLYWYRQTLGQGPEFLTYFQNEAQLEKSRLLSDRFSAERPKGSFSTLEIQRTEQGDSAMYLCASSLGSGGSNTGELFFGEGSRLTVL.

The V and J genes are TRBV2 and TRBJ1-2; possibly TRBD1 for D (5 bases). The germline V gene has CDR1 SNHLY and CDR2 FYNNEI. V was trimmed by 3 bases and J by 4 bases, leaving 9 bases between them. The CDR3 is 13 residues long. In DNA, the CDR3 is TGTGCCAGCAGTGAGCAGGGCAGCTATGGCTACACCTTC. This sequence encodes CASSEQGSYGYTF.